The rows below give T cell receptor beta chains drawn from one sample of a study of cytomegalovirus exposure and HLA in healthy donors. Generated by immunoSEQ multiplex PCR, the TCRdb table keeps only in-frame clones and is missing some. The table includes about 190,000 clones, approximately 82% detected once. Material: PBMCs. Receptors were obtained from a woman aged 18 to 35 in good health and CMV-seropositive. The CDR3 runs from the conserved cysteine through the conserved F or W. The D gene is left open where the match is weak. Size values are once, few and many counts, or a class for expanded clones, and some rows have none.

>TRBJ2-7|TRBV7-9|NA|NA
TGTGCCAGCAGCGGAGGGGCCGCCTACGAGCAGTACTTC
CASSGGAAYEQYF
>TRBJ1-3|TRBV5-5|NA|NA
TGTGCCAGCAGCTCTGGAACAGGGCCAGAGGGAAACACCATATATTTT
CASSSGTGPEGNTIYF
>TRBJ2-3|TRBV27|NA|TRBD2
TGTGCCAGCAGTTTATATCGGGGGGGTGATACGCAGTATTTT
CASSLYRGGDTQYF
>TRBJ2-3|TRBV18|NA|NA
TGTGCCAGCTCACCGAACCTAGCCGTCGGGACAGATACGCAGTATTTT
CASSPNLAVGTDTQYF
>TRBJ2-1|TRBV30|NA|NA
TGTGCCTGGGGTGGAGGCGGGCATGAGCAGTTCTTC
CAWGGGGHEQFF
>TRBJ1-2|TRBV5-4|few|NA
TGTGCCAGCAGCTTGGCTGGCGGCTATGGCTACACCTTC
CASSLAGGYGYTF
>TRBJ2-2|TRBV2|NA|TRBD1
TGTGCCAGCAGCTTGGACAGGCCGGGGACCGGGGAGCTGTTTTTT
CASSLDRPGTGELFF
>TRBJ1-1|TRBV5-8|few|TRBD1
TGTGCCAGCAGCTTTGACAGGGCGAACACTGAAGCTTTCTTT
CASSFDRANTEAFF
>TRBJ1-3|TRBV15|few|NA
TGTGCCACCAGCAGAGAGAGGGCGGACAGTCGTTGGAACACCATATATTTT
CATSRERADSRWNTIYF
>TRBJ2-7|TRBV29-1|NA|NA
TGCAGCGTTGAAGAGGGCAGATCCTACGAGCAGTACTTC
CSVEEGRSYEQYF
>TRBJ2-5|TRBV5-1|NA|TRBD2
TGCGCCAGCAGCTTGGCTAGCGGGGGAGGAGAGACCCAGTACTTC
CASSLASGGGETQYF
>TRBJ2-7|TRBV5-6|NA|NA
TGTGCCAGCAGCTCCCCAGGGGTGGGGGAGCAGTACTTC
CASSSPGVGEQYF
>TRBJ2-5|TRBV4-3|NA|NA
TGCGCCAGCAGCCAAGATCCCAAACGGTGCGGGGAAGAGACCCAGTACTTC
CASSQDPKRCGEETQYF
>TRBJ2-1|TRBV7-3|NA|NA
TGTGCCAGCAGCTTGGGGGCCGGTCGGAATGAGCAGTTCTTC
CASSLGAGRNEQFF
>TRBJ1-1|TRBV7-8|NA|NA
TGTGCCAGCAGCCAGGGGCGTATGAACACTGAAGCTTTCTTT
CASSQGRMNTEAFF
>TRBJ2-3|TRBV2|NA|NA
TGTGCCAGCAGTGAAGCGGGGAGAGGGACAGATACGCAGTATTTT
CASSEAGRGTDTQYF
>TRBJ1-6|TRBV9|NA|NA
TGTGCCAGCAGCGCCCGGGTTGCGGAGTCACCCCTCCACTTT
CASSARVAESPLHF
>TRBJ1-1|TRBV9|once|NA
TGTGCCAGCAGCGTAGATATGTCCCGCGCCACTGAAGCTTTCTTT
CASSVDMSRATEAFF
>TRBJ2-7|TRBV5-6|few|NA
TGTGCCAGCAGCTTGGGTGGGAGCTCCTACGAGCAGTACTTC
CASSLGGSSYEQYF
>TRBJ2-3|TRBV4-3|NA|TRBD1
TGCGCCAGCAGCCAGTCGACAGGGTACACAGATACGCAGTATTTT
CASSQSTGYTDTQYF
>TRBJ2-1|TRBV2|NA|NA
TGTGCCAGCAAATCCGGGTCCGGCTCGAATGAGCAGTTCTTC
CASKSGSGSNEQFF
>TRBJ1-1|TRBV7-9|NA|NA
TGTGCCAGCAGCCCCGCCGGGAACACTGAAGCTTTCTTT
CASSPAGNTEAFF
>TRBJ1-4|TRBV6-1|NA|NA
TGTGCCAGCAGTAACAACGGGGGAAGGGGTGAAAAACTGTTTTTT
CASSNNGGRGEKLFF
>TRBJ2-3|TRBV9|NA|NA
TGTGCCAGCAGCGTAATATCGGGTACAGATACGCAGTATTTT
CASSVISGTDTQYF
>TRBJ1-1|TRBV6-5|NA|TRBD1
TGTGCCAGCAGTTATGAAGGGGGCGGGGGGACTGAAGCTTTCTTT
CASSYEGGGGTEAFF
>TRBJ2-3|TRBV9|once|TRBD2
TGTGCCAGCGCAACCTCTAGCGGGGAGAGCACAGATACGCAGTATTTT
CASATSSGESTDTQYF
>TRBJ2-1|TRBV4-3|NA|TRBD2
TGCGCCAGCAGCCAAGATCGGATCGGTAGCGGGGACCAAATTAATGAGCAGTTCTTC
CASSQDRIGSGDQINEQFF
>TRBJ1-1|TRBV6-4|once|TRBD1
TGTGCCAGCAGTGACTCGAGGGGGCCGGCTTTCTTT
CASSDSRGPAFF
>TRBJ2-1|TRBV6-5|few|NA
TGTGCCAGCAGTTACGACAGGCCAATCTACAATGAGCAGTTCTTC
CASSYDRPIYNEQFF
>TRBJ2-3|TRBV5-1|NA|TRBD2
TGCGCCAGCAGCCCGGGGGGAGATACGCAGTATTTT
CASSPGGDTQYF
>TRBJ1-1|TRBV7-9|once|TRBD1
TGTGCCAGCAGCTATCGACAGGGTGAAGCTTTCTTT
CASSYRQGEAFF
>TRBJ1-5|TRBV19|NA|NA
TGTGCCAGTAGTGAATGGCGGGGACCTAGCAATCAGCCCCAGCATTTT
CASSEWRGPSNQPQHF
>TRBJ1-1|TRBV7-9|NA|NA
TGTGCCAGCAGCCCCCGCCCGGGGGGGCAGAAGAACACTGAAGCTTTCTTT
CASSPRPGGQKNTEAFF
>TRBJ2-5|TRBV5-5|NA|TRBD1
TGTGCCAGCAGCCTCCGGGACAGGGGCCGGGAGACCCAGTACTTC
CASSLRDRGRETQYF
>TRBJ2-3|TRBV9|NA|NA
TGTGCCAGCAGCCGACTAGAAACAGATACGCAGTATTTT
CASSRLETDTQYF
>TRBJ2-5|TRBV19|NA|TRBD2
TGTGCCAGTGCAAACCCACTAGCGGGGGGGCCTGGGACCCAGTACTTC
CASANPLAGGPGTQYF
>TRBJ2-5|TRBV28|NA|TRBD2
TGTGCCAGCAGTTTATTAGCGGGGGGAGAGACCCAGTACTTC
CASSLLAGGETQYF
>TRBJ2-5|TRBV5-1|NA|TRBD2
TGCGCCAGCAGCTTGGAGCGGGGGTACGAGACCCAGTACTTC
CASSLERGYETQYF
>TRBJ2-1|TRBV7-2|NA|NA
TGTGCCAGCAGCTTAACTGGGCAGGGCGGGGCCTCCTACAATGAGCAGTTCTTC
CASSLTGQGGASYNEQFF
>TRBJ1-2|TRBV7-9|NA|NA
TGTGCCAGCAGCCAGGGATTGAGTGGCTACACCTTC
CASSQGLSGYTF
>TRBJ2-6|TRBV15|NA|NA
TGTGCCACCAGCAGAGATCGGAGCTCTGGGGCCAACGTCCTGACTTTC
CATSRDRSSGANVLTF
>TRBJ2-5|TRBV4-2|NA|NA
TGTGCCAGCAGCCAAGGGGGAGCAGAAGAGACCCAGTACTTC
CASSQGGAEETQYF
>TRBJ1-1|TRBV10-3|NA|TRBD1
TGTGCCATCAGTGAGGGGAGGACAGGGGAGGTGGAAGCTTTCTTT
CAISEGRTGEVEAFF
>TRBJ1-5|TRBV18|NA|NA
TGTGCCAGCTCACCAGGACAGAATCAGCCCCAGCATTTT
CASSPGQNQPQHF
>TRBJ2-7|TRBV7-3|NA|TRBD2
TGTGCCAGCAGCTTAAGGGGAGGGCACGAGCAGTACTTC
CASSLRGGHEQYF
>TRBJ2-3|TRBV7-3|NA|TRBD2
TGTGCCAGCAGCACTAGACTAGCGGGGGGCCCCACAGATACGCAGTATTTT
CASSTRLAGGPTDTQYF
>TRBJ2-7|TRBV18|NA|TRBD1
TGTGCCAGCTCACCCGGGGACAGGGGCTACGAGCAGTACTTC
CASSPGDRGYEQYF
>TRBJ2-2|TRBV6-1|NA|TRBD2
TGTGCCAGCAGTGATCCGGGACTAGCGGGGAACACCGGGGAGCTGTTTTTT
CASSDPGLAGNTGELFF
>TRBJ2-3|TRBV13|once|TRBD2
TGTGCCAGCAGCTTAGGGCATCAGCGGGGCTACACAGATACGCAGTATTTT
CASSLGHQRGYTDTQYF
>TRBJ1-4|TRBV11-2|NA|NA
TGTGCCAGCAGCTTGGGGCTTCCGGGACAAGGGGTAAAACTGTTTTTT
CASSLGLPGQGVKLFF
>TRBJ1-5|TRBV7-9|NA|NA
TGTGCCACCGCGGACTCAGGGGTTCAGCCCCAGCATTTT
CATADSGVQPQHF
>TRBJ1-4|TRBV30|NA|NA
TGTGCCTGGAGTGTTTCCAGGCAAAATGAAAAACTGTTTTTT
CAWSVSRQNEKLFF
>TRBJ1-1|TRBV27|NA|NA
TGTGCCAGCAGTCCAGGGATTGCTGAAGCTTTCTTT
CASSPGIAEAFF
>TRBJ2-5|TRBV6-4|NA|NA
TGTGCCAGCAGCCTCAGGGGAGTAGAGACCCAGTACTTC
CASSLRGVETQYF